This is a list of T cell receptor beta chains from one sample in a study of T cell changes during pregnancy in multiple sclerosis. The method was immunoSEQ multiplex PCR; TCRdb's version includes in-frame clones alone and lacks a portion of them. Of about 75,000 clones in the sample, over 80% were seen once. The material sequenced was CD4+ T cells from peripheral blood mononuclear cells, taken before pregnancy. The receptors were gathered from a female donor with multiple sclerosis, enrolled in a pregnancy study. The CDR3 runs from the conserved cysteine through the conserved F or W. The order of the fields is V gene, clone size, J gene, D gene, CDR3 protein, CDR3 DNA. D genes are given only for firm matches. Some rows have no size entry. The others give once, few or many, or a class for an expanded clone.

>TRBV15|-|TRBJ1-2|-
CATSRDLTFGYTF
TGTGCCACCAGCAGAGATCTAACCTTTGGCTACACCTTC
>TRBV2|-|TRBJ2-1|TRBD1
CASTVRVWTGPPKVDEQFF
TGTGCCAGCACCGTAAGAGTATGGACAGGGCCGCCAAAAGTGGATGAGCAGTTCTTC
>TRBV18|once|TRBJ1-4|TRBD1
CASSPGQGNVEKLFF
TGTGCCAGCTCACCTGGACAGGGCAATGTTGAAAAACTGTTTTTT
>TRBV7-8|-|TRBJ1-6|-
CASSLESGSSYNSPLHF
TGTGCCAGCAGCTTAGAATCAGGAAGCTCCTATAATTCACCCCTCCACTTT
>TRBV7-2|-|TRBJ1-1|-
CASSLAQGTEAFF
TGTGCCAGCAGCTTAGCGCAGGGCACTGAAGCTTTCTTT
>TRBV5-6|-|TRBJ2-2|-
CASSSFRWGETGELFF
TGTGCCAGCAGCTCATTCCGCTGGGGAGAAACCGGGGAGCTGTTTTTT
>TRBV5-4|-|TRBJ2-3|TRBD2
CASSLDAGGFVTQYF
TGTGCCAGCAGCTTGGACGCGGGGGGGTTTGTTACGCAGTATTTT
>TRBV7-9|few|TRBJ1-2|TRBD1
CASSLQGDYGYTF
TGTGCCAGCAGTCTACAGGGGGACTATGGCTACACCTTC
>TRBV6-6|-|TRBJ2-3|-
CASSYMRGTASDTQYF
TGTGCCAGCAGTTATATGAGGGGGACGGCATCAGATACGCAGTATTTT
>TRBV6-1|-|TRBJ1-3|-
CASANGPGNTIYF
TGTGCCAGCGCCAACGGTCCTGGAAACACCATATATTTT
>TRBV11-2|-|TRBJ2-2|TRBD2
CASSLASGGFTGELFF
TGTGCCAGCAGCTTGGCTAGCGGGGGTTTCACCGGGGAGCTGTTTTTT
>TRBV30|-|TRBJ1-4|-
CAWGGVTEKLFF
TGTGCCTGGGGGGGGGTGACTGAAAAACTGTTTTTT
>TRBV19|-|TRBJ1-1|TRBD1
CASSIDGGEDRINTEAFF
TGTGCCAGTAGTATAGATGGTGGGGAGGACAGGATAAACACTGAAGCTTTCTTT
>TRBV27|-|TRBJ2-2|TRBD2
CASSLLGLAGGTNTGELFF
TGTGCCAGCAGTCTCCTTGGACTAGCGGGGGGGACTAACACCGGGGAGCTGTTTTTT
>TRBV7-3|-|TRBJ2-1|TRBD2
CASSLSPGTSGRANEQFF
TGTGCCAGCAGCTTAAGTCCCGGGACTAGCGGGAGGGCCAATGAGCAGTTCTTC
>TRBV9|once|TRBJ1-3|-
CASSGSSSLSSGNTIYF
TGTGCCAGCAGCGGAAGTAGTAGTTTGAGCTCTGGAAACACCATATATTTT
>TRBV6-5|-|TRBJ2-7|TRBD1
CASRPGQVPYEQYF
TGTGCCAGCAGACCCGGACAGGTCCCCTACGAGCAGTACTTC
>TRBV27|-|TRBJ1-2|-
CASSLRVQGGVSGYTF
TGTGCCAGCAGTTTACGGGTACAGGGAGGGGTTAGCGGCTACACCTTC
>TRBV19|-|TRBJ1-6|-
CASSIRVSPKGESPLHF
TGTGCCAGTAGTATAAGGGTGAGCCCGAAAGGGGAATCACCCCTCCACTTT
>TRBV5-1|-|TRBJ2-5|TRBD2
CASYPTSGVETQYF
TGCGCCTCCTACCCGACTAGCGGGGTGGAGACCCAGTACTTC
>TRBV6-5|-|TRBJ1-5|-
CASSGPGGSNQPQHF
TGTGCCAGCAGTGGCCCCGGGGGAAGCAATCAGCCCCAGCATTTT
>TRBV6-6|-|TRBJ1-4|-
CASIWTERSEKLFF
TGTGCCAGCATTTGGACGGAGCGGAGCGAAAAACTGTTTTTT
>TRBV15|-|TRBJ1-2|-
CATRKGGENGYTF
TGTGCCACCCGGAAGGGGGGGGAGAATGGCTACACCTTC
>TRBV5-1|-|TRBJ2-7|TRBD2
CASSLGGGVEQYF
TGCGCCAGCAGCTTGGGGGGGGGAGTCGAGCAGTACTTC
>TRBV27|-|TRBJ2-1|-
CASSLQAGSGNEQFF
TGTGCCAGCAGTTTACAGGCGGGTTCTGGGAATGAGCAGTTCTTC
>TRBV7-8|-|TRBJ1-1|-
CASSLGGTKAFF
TGTGCCAGCAGCTTAGGCGGGACTAAAGCTTTCTTT
>TRBV6-1|-|TRBJ1-2|-
CASSASRTYGYTF
TGTGCCAGCAGTGCCTCTAGAACGTATGGCTACACCTTC
>TRBV7-2|few|TRBJ1-1|-
CASSSQILNTEAFF
TGTGCCAGCAGCTCCCAGATCCTGAACACTGAAGCTTTCTTT
>TRBV5-6|once|TRBJ2-2|TRBD2
CASSFSTGGHTGELFF
TGTGCCAGCAGCTTCTCCACGGGGGGACACACCGGGGAGCTGTTTTTT
>TRBV19|-|TRBJ2-1|-
CASSIAGTLNEQFF
TGTGCCAGTAGTATCGCGGGGACCCTCAATGAGCAGTTCTTC
>TRBV28|-|TRBJ2-1|TRBD2
CASSLGGGAENEQFF
TGTGCCAGCAGTTTAGGCGGGGGGGCGGAGAATGAGCAGTTCTTC
>TRBV29-1|-|TRBJ1-2|-
CSVAHANYGYTF
TGCAGCGTTGCACATGCTAACTATGGCTACACCTTC
>TRBV7-9|-|TRBJ2-1|TRBD2
CASSLAHGLAQTYNEQFF
TGTGCCAGCAGCTTAGCACATGGACTAGCGCAAACCTACAATGAGCAGTTCTTC
>TRBV9|-|TRBJ2-5|TRBD1
CASSVTGTEGQAQYF
TGTGCCAGCAGCGTCACAGGGACAGAGGGCCAGGCCCAGTACTTC
>TRBV10-3|-|TRBJ2-3|TRBD1
CAITLDRGTDTQYF
TGTGCCATCACCCTGGACAGGGGGACAGATACGCAGTATTTT
>TRBV18|-|TRBJ1-2|-
CASSPDLQGSMYGYTF
TGTGCCAGCTCACCAGATTTGCAGGGCAGTATGTATGGCTACACCTTC
>TRBV6-6|-|TRBJ1-3|-
CASSNRASGNTIYF
TGTGCCAGCAGTAACAGGGCGTCTGGAAACACCATATATTTT
>TRBV5-4|-|TRBJ2-5|TRBD2
CASSPSGTSGKGTQYF
TGTGCCAGCAGCCCCTCCGGGACTAGCGGGAAAGGGACCCAGTACTTC
>TRBV28|-|TRBJ1-2|-
CASSLSPPNYGYTF
TGTGCCAGCAGTTTAAGCCCCCCTAACTATGGCTACACCTTC
>TRBV7-6|-|TRBJ2-3|TRBD2
CASSLVVAGGTDTQYF
TGTGCCAGCAGCTTAGTGGTCGCGGGAGGGACCGATACGCAGTATTTT
>TRBV11-1|-|TRBJ2-3|-
CASSRAAGSETDTQYF
TGTGCCAGCAGCCGGGCGGCGGGGTCAGAGACAGATACGCAGTATTTT
>TRBV2|-|TRBJ1-5|TRBD1
CASSSTGGYQPQHF
TGTGCCAGCAGTTCTACAGGGGGCTACCAGCCCCAGCATTTT
>TRBV14|once|TRBJ2-7|TRBD2
CASSQVPLSGGPYEQYF
TGTGCCAGCAGCCAAGTTCCCCTCAGCGGGGGACCCTACGAGCAGTACTTC
>TRBV19|-|TRBJ2-7|TRBD1
CASSMGQGAYEQYF
TGTGCCAGTAGTATGGGACAGGGGGCGTACGAGCAGTACTTC
>TRBV28|few|TRBJ1-2|TRBD1
CASSPDRVGYTF
TGTGCCAGCAGTCCAGACAGGGTCGGCTACACCTTC
>TRBV7-6|-|TRBJ2-2|TRBD1
CASSPRTGANTGELFF
TGTGCCAGCAGCCCTAGGACAGGGGCGAACACCGGGGAGCTGTTTTTT
>TRBV11-2|-|TRBJ2-1|-
CASSLNLENEQFF
TGTGCCAGCAGCCTCAATCTAGAGAATGAGCAGTTCTTC
>TRBV30|-|TRBJ1-6|TRBD1
CAWSNRGNNSPLHF
TGTGCCTGGAGTAACAGGGGTAATAATTCACCCCTCCACTTT
>TRBV5-1|-|TRBJ2-3|TRBD2
CASSWPLAGGSTDTQYF
TGCGCCAGCAGCTGGCCGCTAGCGGGAGGGAGCACAGATACGCAGTATTTT
>TRBV10-3|few|TRBJ1-1|-
CAISEHGNTEAFF
TGTGCCATCAGTGAACATGGGAACACTGAAGCTTTCTTT
>TRBV25-1|-|TRBJ1-4|-
CASTPAGGSIEKLFF
TGTGCCAGCACCCCCGCGGGGGGGTCGATTGAAAAACTGTTTTTT
>TRBV19|-|TRBJ2-7|-
CASSLSTSSYEQYF
TGTGCCAGTAGTCTTTCGACTAGCTCCTACGAGCAGTACTTC
>TRBV27|-|TRBJ2-1|TRBD2
CASSPTSGGALREQFF
TGTGCCAGCAGTCCGACTAGCGGGGGCGCGTTGCGAGAGCAGTTCTTC
>TRBV6-6|-|TRBJ1-1|TRBD1
CASRVGQYNTEAFF
TGTGCCAGCAGGGTGGGACAGTATAACACTGAAGCTTTCTTT
>TRBV5-1|-|TRBJ1-6|-
CASSLAAIPYNSPLHF
TGCGCCAGCAGCTTAGCCGCAATCCCATATAATTCACCCCTCCACTTT
>TRBV6-1|-|TRBJ1-2|TRBD1
CASRSGTGYGYTF
TGTGCCAGCAGATCCGGGACAGGGTATGGCTACACCTTC
>TRBV6-5|-|TRBJ1-2|-
CASSYSGQNYGYTF
TGTGCCAGCAGTTACTCGGGGCAAAACTATGGCTACACCTTC
>TRBV5-8|-|TRBJ1-1|-
CASSFSPDTNTEAFF
TGTGCCAGCAGCTTCTCCCCCGACACGAACACTGAAGCTTTCTTT
>TRBV11-2|once|TRBJ2-7|TRBD2
CASRRLAGGPYEQYF
TGTGCCAGCAGACGACTAGCGGGGGGGCCTTACGAGCAGTACTTC